Sequencing of this T cell receptor (beta chain) was carried out in a study of blood T cells in healthy people across ages. Study-wide points: For the donors, CMV status was unknown and possibly confounded expanded clonotype changes. A strong correlation was found between TCR beta diversity and the percentage of naive T cells.

Per-sample yields of isolated PBMCs were at least 6 million. A second PCR, run for 7 to 11 cycles, used a sample-barcoded 5' primer plus a J-beta primer mix. All samples yielded 3 million or more CDR3-containing paired-end reads. TCRdb recomputed calls from the 5' RACE reads with MiXCR, one row per CDR3 protein. The repertoire consists of hundreds of thousands of distinct CDR3 sequences, with about 34% occurring once and the leading ten covering about 16%. Concerning this clonotype: Its target is not known.

V lost 0 bases, J lost 6 bases, and 23 bases lay in between. The CDR3 length is 18 residues. In germline, CDR1 is LGHNA, CDR2 YNFKEQ. The V gene is TRBV4-2, the J gene TRBJ2-5, with D possibly being TRBD1 (9 bases). Sequenced sample: blood. The source of this sequence is a woman older than 75 in good health. The CDR3 loop reads CASSQERGSGTGMKTQYF. As DNA, the CDR3 is TGTGCCAGCAGCCAAGAGCGCGGTAGCGGGACAGGGATGAAGACCCAGTACTTC.